These 5 T cell receptor beta chains were sequenced from one sample in a study of early stage breast cancer tumors. Sequencing was performed with immunoSEQ multiplex PCR; in TCRdb, only in-frame clones are kept and a portion is missing. This table holds about 63,000 clones, roughly 80% found once. The sample consisted of blood. The receptors originated from a person aged 30-39 years with breast cancer.

This clone occurred once. This chain joins TRBV5-5 and TRBJ2-1; 9 positions agree with TRBD2. Germline loops: CDR1 SGHKS, CDR2 YYEKEE (reference sequence). V shed 5 bases and J 8 bases; nucleotides not matched to a gene: 5. The CDR3 length is 13 residues. As DNA, the CDR3 is TGTGCCAGCAGGCCTAGCGGGGACGATGAGCAGTTCTTC. Protein sequence: CASRPSGDDEQFF. The whole variable domain, filled in from reference TRBV5-5 and TRBJ2-1, reads DAGVTQSPTHLIKTRGQQVTLRCSPISGHKSVSWYQQVLGQGPQFIFQYYEKEERGRGNFPDRFSARQFPNYSSELNVNALLLGDSALYLCASRPSGDDEQFFGPGTRLTVL.

CDR3 amino acids: CSVEDGLHTEAFF. DNA for the CDR3: TGCAGCGTTGAAGATGGGCTCCACACTGAAGCTTTCTTT. This sequence joins TRBV29-1 and TRBJ1-1; D not resolved. Trimming shortened V by 0 bases and J by 3 bases, and 8 bases separated the two germline ends. Germline CDR1 is SQVTM and CDR2 is ANQGSEA. The CDR3 covers 13 residues.

V usage is TRBV7-9 and J usage is TRBJ2-1; D possibly corresponds to TRBD2 (6 bases). The ends were cut back, 3 bases at V and 9 bases at J, with 15 bases in the middle. This CDR3 is built from 14 residues. CDR1 is SEHNR, CDR2 FQNEAQ, per germline (reference sequence). CDR3 in DNA: TGTGCCAGCAGCTTCGGGGACTGGATAACTGAGCAGTTCTTC. This encodes CASSFGDWITEQFF.

The chain has TRBV7-9 and TRBJ1-5; a possible D gene is TRBD1 (6 bases). Germline CDR1 reads SEHNR; CDR2 reads FQNEAQ (reference sequence). V lost 5 bases, J lost 6 bases, and 14 bases lay in between. CDR3 length: 14 amino acids. Written as DNA, the CDR3 is TGTGCCAGCAGCCAAGGGGGGGGCGGTCAGCCCCAGCATTTT. It yields the protein CASSQGGGGQPQHF.

V gene TRBV30 combines with J gene TRBJ2-3, with TRBD2 as a possible D gene (7 bases). The V end was cut by 2 bases, the J end by 6 bases, with 15 bases between. The CDR3 runs 14 residues. CDR1 is GTSNPN, CDR2 SVGIG, per germline (reference sequence). The CDR3 DNA reads as TGTGCCTGGAGTAAGGGGGAGGGTCCGGATACGCAGTATTTT. It codes for CAWSKGEGPDTQYF.